This T cell receptor (beta chain) was observed in a study of a mutant IDH1 vaccine in newly diagnosed glioma. Using immunoSEQ multiplex PCR, the repertoire was profiled, and TCRdb retains in-frame clones only, with some absent. The repertoire holds 70,000 to 90,000 clones, with 70% to 90% as singletons. Time point meaning: week 23, last vaccination. All doses held 300 ug of mutant IDH1 20-mer peptide, with topical imiquimod. Note on this clone: Antigen: not known.

Germline CDR1 reads SGHVS; CDR2 reads FQNEAQ. Unmatched junction bases numbered 4, after V lost 2 bases and J lost 2 bases. The length of the CDR3 is 15 residues. The V call is TRBV7-8, the J call TRBJ2-3; 7 bases are a match to TRBD2. This sequence was found in a man aged 25 to 45 with glioma. Some clones in this sample may be carry-over from other donors' samples. The sequenced sample was PBMCs, obtained from a glioma patient whose treatment included an IDH1 peptide vaccine. The DNA for the CDR3 is TGTGCCAGCAGCTTAAATCTAGCGGACACAGATACGCAGTATTTT. Residues: CASSLNLADTDTQYF. Supplemented by reference TRBV7-8 and TRBJ2-3, the full variable domain reads GAGVSQSPRYKVAKRGQDVALRCDPISGHVSLFWYQQALGQGPEFLTYFQNEAQLDKSGLPSDRFFAERPEGSVSTLKIQRTQQEDSAVYLCASSLNLADTDTQYFGPGTRLTVL.